The clone carrying this TCR beta chain was recorded only once. The sample is drawn from a study of CD8 T cells in Susac syndrome. RNA, at roughly 0.45 to 1 ug, was reverse transcribed with random hexamers. TCRdb called the immunoSEQ multiplex PCR reads again in MiXCR, with one record for every CDR3 protein. The table records about 180,000 distinct CDR3 sequences, approximately 94% of them present only once. The sequence came from a human donor with Susac syndrome. Sequencing was done on a sample of CD4+ T cells from PBMCs.

CDR3: CASSPEQGGAFF. In DNA, the CDR3 is TGTGCCAGCAGCCCCGAACAGGGAGGGGCTTTCTTT. The chain is built from TRBV7-9 and TRBJ1-1; D may be TRBD1 (6 bases). Germline V gene data show CDR1 as SEHNR and CDR2 as FQNEAQ (reference sequence). Between the trimmed V and J ends, which lost 5 bases and 11 bases, there was a span of 15 bases. CDR3 length: 12 residues. The full variable domain, in which reference TRBV7-9 and TRBJ1-1 provide the parts outside the CDR3, is DTGVSQNPRHKITKRGQNVTFRCDPISEHNRLYWYRQTLGQGPEFLTYFQNEAQLEKSRLLSDRFSAERPKGSFSTLEIQRTEQGDSAMYLCASSPEQGGAFFGQGTRLTVV.